The 30 T cell receptor beta chains below come from one sample, sequenced in a study of T cells expressing NK-cell markers. Following a re-call of the 5' RACE reads, TCRdb has one entry per CDR3 protein and lacks DNA. There are 200,000 to 300,000 distinct CDR3 sequences in the sample, with about 0.39% held by the top ten. Sequencing was performed on blood T cells: a sorted CD56 or NKG2C T cell subset, CD4+ or CD8+ T cells, or bulk PBMC T cells (not recorded which). The origin of the receptors is a man younger than 30 in good health.

This chain connects TRBV7-2 to TRBJ2-5; the D call from TCRdb, TRBD1, cannot be confirmed without DNA. The germline V gene has CDR1 SGHTA and CDR2 FQGNSA. The CDR3 length is 14 residues. CDR3 sequence: CASSPRPGWETQYF.

The chain recombines TRBV9 with TRBJ2-2. Per germline, CDR1 SGDLS and CDR2 YYNGEE. This CDR3 has 13 residues. This CDR3 reads CASSVGGSGELFF. The variable domain in full, with the rest retrieved from reference TRBV9 and TRBJ2-2, is DSGVTQTPKHLITATGQRVTLRCSPRSGDLSVYWYQQSLDQGLQFLIQYYNGEERAKGNILERFSAQQFPDLHSELNLSSLELGDSALYFCASSVGGSGELFFGEGSRLTVL.

The chain carries TRBV4-2 and TRBJ2-3; the D call from TCRdb, TRBD1, cannot be confirmed without DNA. From germline, CDR1 is LGHNA and CDR2 YNFKEQ. The CDR3 has 14 amino acids. The chain's CDR3 is CASSQEAGRYTQYF.

V is TRBV5-1 and J is TRBJ2-3; TCRdb reports TRBD2, a call that lacks DNA to check it against. Per the germline V gene, CDR1 is SGHRS and CDR2 is YFSETQ. There are 17 residues in the CDR3. The CDR3 sequence is CASSLDPLGRAPDTQYF.

V is TRBV28 and J is TRBJ1-2. The CDR3 consists of 12 residues. Germline V CDR1 and CDR2: MDHEN, SYDVKM. The CDR3 spells CASGGGHYGYTF.

The J gene is TRBJ1-4, the V gene TRBV29-1; TCRdb's assignment of TRBD1 cannot be checked, as there is no DNA. CDR1 and CDR2 (germline): SQVTM, ANQGSEA. The CDR3 covers 14 residues. The CDR3: CSVPTTASNEKLFF.

This chain uses TRBV5-1 with TRBJ2-3; TCRdb indicates TRBD1, and absent DNA this call remains unverified. The CDR3 runs 16 residues. The germline gives CDR1 SGHRS, CDR2 YFSETQ. The CDR3 spells CASSPTPHRDLDTQYF.

This chain links TRBV10-3 with TRBJ2-3; the TCRdb call, TRBD1, lacks DNA for checking. The length of the CDR3 is 14 residues. Germline V gene lookup returns CDR1 ENHRY and CDR2 SYGVKD. The CDR3 loop is CAISALTGVDTQYF.

The gene calls are TRBV15 and TRBJ2-1; TCRdb lists TRBD2, though no DNA is available to test this call. The CDR3 is made up of 12 amino acids. Germline V gene lookup returns CDR1 LNHNV and CDR2 YYDKDF (reference sequence). This CDR3 reads CATQRGGNEQFF.

The rearrangement links TRBV29-1 to TRBJ2-1. Germline V gives CDR1 SQVTM, CDR2 ANQGSEA. The CDR3 runs to 14 residues. CDR3 amino acids: CSVVGYRVYNEQFF.

The V and J genes are TRBV29-1 and TRBJ1-1; the D call from TCRdb, TRBD1, cannot be confirmed without DNA. Germline V gene sequence: CDR1 SQVTM, CDR2 ANQGSEA. CDR3 length: 13 residues. The CDR3 protein is CSVGPGRHTEAFF.

The V gene is TRBV7-6, the J gene TRBJ1-6; TCRdb's D gene call, TRBD1, goes unchecked for lack of DNA. The germline V gene has CDR1 SGHVS and CDR2 FNYEAQ. The CDR3 covers 15 residues. The CDR3 is CASSTRDRGGSPLHF.

The J gene is TRBJ2-2, the V gene TRBV9; checking the TCRdb D call of TRBD2 is not possible without DNA. This CDR3 is 16 amino acids long. Germline V gives CDR1 SGDLS, CDR2 YYNGEE. CDR3: CASSPRTSGRSGELFF.

J is TRBJ1-1 and V is TRBV5-1; TCRdb's D call, TRBD1, is unchecked because there is no DNA. Germline CDR1 SGHRS, CDR2 YFSETQ. The length of the CDR3 is 16 residues. The chain's CDR3 is CASSSGTGFGNTEAFF.

This chain links TRBV10-3 with TRBJ2-1; TCRdb names TRBD2, which stays unverified in the absence of DNA. Germline loops: CDR1 ENHRY, CDR2 SYGVKD. CDR3 size: 16 residues. The CDR3 protein is CAIRSLATSSYNEQFF.

V gene TRBV18 combines with J gene TRBJ1-1; TCRdb picks TRBD1, but there is no DNA to check that call. The CDR3 is made up of 14 amino acids. The germline gives CDR1 KGHSH, CDR2 LQKENI. The chain's CDR3 is CASAEGVVNTEAFF. The variable domain in full, completed from reference TRBV18 and TRBJ1-1, reads NAGVMQNPRHLVRRRGQEARLRCSPMKGHSHVYWYRQLPEEGLKFMVYLQKENIIDESGMPKERFSAEFPKEGPSILRIQQVVRGDSAAYFCASAEGVVNTEAFFGQGTRLTVV.

The gene calls are TRBV5-5 and TRBJ2-1; the D call from TCRdb, TRBD2, cannot be confirmed without DNA. This CDR3 is 14 amino acids long. Germline V gives CDR1 SGHKS, CDR2 YYEKEE (reference sequence). The CDR3 spells CASSRGTQNNEQFF.

The chain recombines TRBV19 with TRBJ1-5. CDR3 length: 17 residues. The germline V gene encodes CDR1 LNHDA and CDR2 SQIVND (reference sequence). CDR3 protein: CASSIIASAGGGQPQHF.

The gene calls are TRBV12-3 or TRBV12-4 and TRBJ2-3. The CDR3 length is 12 residues. The chain's CDR3 is CASSLGANPQYF.

This chain links TRBV20-1 with TRBJ2-7; as DNA is missing, the TRBD1 call by TCRdb cannot be tested. The CDR3 runs 15 residues. Germline V lookup: CDR1 DFQATT, CDR2 SNEGSKA (reference sequence). CDR3 region: CSARGRKGPSYEQYF.

The genes are TRBV12-3 or TRBV12-4 and TRBJ2-7; TCRdb names TRBD2, which stays unverified in the absence of DNA. There are 15 residues in the CDR3. CDR3 loop: CASSLSLVGEYEQYF.

The chain employs TRBV7-2 and TRBJ2-1. The CDR3 has 11 residues. Germline-derived CDR1 and CDR2 are SGHTA and FQGNSA. CDR3 protein: CASSPMSEQFF. The variable domain in full, with the rest retrieved from reference TRBV7-2 and TRBJ2-1, is GAGVSQSPSNKVTEKGKDVELRCDPISGHTALYWYRQSLGQGLEFLIYFQGNSAPDKSGLPSDRFSAERTGGSVSTLTIQRTQQEDSAVYLCASSPMSEQFFGPGTRLTVL.

The chain uses TRBV7-9 and TRBJ2-1. CDR3 length equals 14 residues. Germline V gene data show CDR1 as SEHNR and CDR2 as FQNEAQ (reference sequence). The chain's CDR3 is CASSISGSYNEQFF.

V and J are TRBV24-1 and TRBJ2-1; checking the TCRdb D call of TRBD2 is not possible without DNA. This CDR3 has 15 residues. The V gene's germline CDR1 is KGHDR and CDR2 SFDVKD. CDR3 loop: CATSPIAGGYNEQFF.

This chain connects TRBV6-5 to TRBJ1-4. This CDR3 spans 16 amino acids. In germline, CDR1 is MNHEY, CDR2 SVGAGI. CDR3 amino acids: CASSYSMWTTNEKLFF.

This chain links TRBV20-1 with TRBJ2-2; TCRdb proposes TRBD2, but this gene call is untestable without DNA. The CDR3 extends over 22 amino acids. The germline V gene encodes CDR1 DFQATT and CDR2 SNEGSKA (reference sequence). The CDR3 reads CSARDPGTPTSGKTSRTGELFF.

This chain joins TRBV7-2 and TRBJ2-1; TCRdb's D call, TRBD1, is unchecked because there is no DNA. The CDR3 length is 12 residues. Germline V gene data show CDR1 as SGHTA and CDR2 as FQGNSA. The CDR3 loop is CASSLWAPPSFF.

V gene TRBV5-1 combines with J gene TRBJ1-5; TCRdb lists TRBD1, though no DNA is available to test this call. CDR3 length: 14 amino acids. The germline V gene has CDR1 SGHRS and CDR2 YFSETQ. CDR3 sequence reads: CASSLEGGGQPQHF.

The chain carries TRBV7-2 and TRBJ1-3. The CDR3 totals 16 residues. Germline V gene sequence: CDR1 SGHTA, CDR2 FQGNSA. CDR3 sequence: CASTIGTEPSGNTIYF.

The genes are TRBV11-2 and TRBJ2-2; with no DNA, the TCRdb D assignment of TRBD2 cannot be verified. Germline lookup yields CDR1 SGHAT and CDR2 FQNNGV. This CDR3 spans 18 amino acids. CDR3 residues: CASSLDSSGSWATGELFF.